One T cell receptor beta chain is described in this entry. No cognate antigen has been identified for it. No much larger clone exists at a distance of one base, and base qualities are not known. The data were taken from a study of T cells after yellow fever vaccination (dated by TCRdb to the late 2010s). As for the study more broadly: The SMART-Seq v4 Ultra Low Input RNA kit was used to prepare libraries from fractions with low cell numbers. The cohort comprised two healthy male donors, one aged 18 to 30 and one aged 30 to 40 years. Bulk TCR alpha and beta repertoires were sequenced longitudinally to track T-cell clones before and after primary and booster YFV17D yellow fever vaccination. Blood samples were taken at several timepoints before and after primary and secondary immunization, and bulk PBMC replicates and cell subsets were isolated.

The instrument given in TCRdb is Illumina NovaSeq 6000. Synthesis of TCR cDNA relied on 5'RACE template switching, a step that introduced a universal primer site along with unique molecular identifiers. Priming of cDNA synthesis was performed from both the TCR alpha and TCR beta constant segments. Two PCR steps were used to amplify libraries, with sample barcodes and sequencing adapters being added in the second step. Sequencing of libraries was done on Illumina HiSeq 2500 (2x100 bp) or NovaSeq (2x150 bp). Under the source paper's analysis protocol: Reads were demultiplexed and collapsed into UMI consensus sequences with MIGEC, and V(D)J alignment was performed with MiXCR. Vaccine-responding clonotypes were identified with edgeR using replicate PBMC samples, with FDR below 0.01 and a log2 fold change above 5 up to day 15 being required. Each bulk clonotype was labeled CD4 or CD8 based on which sequenced repertoire, CD4 or CD8, contained the clonotype at higher abundance. Starting from the raw public reads, TCRdb applied fastp trimming at Q25, assembled clones with MiXCR and retained in-frame beta chains. Rows matching on CDR3 protein sequence are summarized as one entry with the most common DNA and genes. Here the V and J calls rest on TCRdb's processing, not on the authors' analysis. The table for this sample lists about 300,000 distinct CDR3 sequences; around 3.9% of them were counted only once. The ten most abundant clones make up less than 25% of the sample.

The treatment or condition tag for this specimen amounts to: live attenuated yellow fever vaccine strain. At each blood-draw timepoint, two biological replicates of bulk PBMCs were obtained. PBMCs were isolated from peripheral blood using a standard Ficoll-Paque protocol. TriZol was used to extract RNA from bulk PBMCs, from CD4 and CD8 fractions, and from dextramer-positive and dextramer-negative fractions. After removal of 2 bases from V and 8 bases from J, the junction retains 5 bases not matched to a gene. From the cysteine through the phenylalanine, the CDR3 covers 14 amino acids. Solely the CDR3 DNA is kept, with 42 bases framed from the first base. Taken from the germline V gene, the CDR1 and CDR2 loops are SGDLS and YYNGEE. What the work shows at the level of the full study, not this receptor alone: The secondary T-cell response was weaker than the primary response but faster, peaking on day 5 instead of day 15. A small share of clonotypes was detected in both CD4 and CD8 compartments, with the overlap likely arising from convergent recombination. After the booster, most of the clones that had expanded following primary vaccination were detected again (almost 98% of CD4 and more than 85% of CD8), which suggests that memory was broadly maintained. Because the study included only two donors, the extent to which the findings can be generalized is limited. Computational filtering was needed because FACS-sorted repertoires could contain abundant contaminating clonotypes from the bulk population.

The starting material was PBMCs, obtained 5 days after the yellow fever booster vaccination. The receptor's source is a man between 18 and 35 years old who received the YFV17D yellow fever vaccine. The V and J segments used are TRBV9 and TRBJ2-1; 9 junctional bases match TRBD2. The bases are TGTGCCAGCAGCGTTAGGGGACTAGCATATGAGCAGTTCTTC. Its translation is CASSVRGLAYEQFF.